Following are 10 T cell receptor beta chains from one sample sequenced in a study of cytomegalovirus exposure and HLA in healthy donors (dated by TCRdb to about 2017). Receptor amplification or capture employed the immunoSEQ multiplex PCR assay. A mixture of 60 forward primers for TCR Vbeta segments and 13 reverse primers for TCR Jbeta segments was used in the multiplex PCR. TCRdb mirrors the immuneACCESS table, restricted to in-frame sequences. Some clones are absent from its copies; in checked studies, under half trace to an unresolved V gene, and the reason for the others is unknown. This sample has about 130,000 clones in its table, and about 71% of those were observed once. The ten largest clones represent roughly 2.7% of the sample. Sequencing was carried out using PBMCs. The receptor source for this set is a woman in her sixties in good health and CMV-seropositive.

This clone has a handful of counts. This chain connects TRBV4-1 to TRBJ2-5, with D possibly TRBD1 on 6 matching bases. The CDR3 extends over 15 amino acids. The V and J ends lost 5 bases and 5 bases respectively, with 18 bases between them. From germline, CDR1 is MGHRA and CDR2 YSYEKL. In DNA, the CDR3 is TGCGCCAGCAGCTCCTCCTACAGGGCAGGGGAGACCCAGTACTTC. As protein: CASSSSYRAGETQYF.

The chain combines TRBV10-3 with TRBJ2-1; TRBD1 matches 7 bases. The V gene's germline CDR1 is ENHRY and CDR2 SYGVKD. V dropped 2 bases and J dropped 9; count of bases not matched to a gene: 13. CDR3 length: 16 amino acids. The CDR3 loop reads CAISEPTGDGLGEQFF. CDR3 sequence (DNA): TGTGCCATCAGTGAGCCTACAGGGGACGGCCTCGGTGAGCAGTTCTTC.

J is TRBJ2-7 and V is TRBV18, with D tentatively TRBD2 (5 bases). CDR3 length: 14 residues. Trimming took off 6 bases at V and 3 bases at J, with 15 bases between the two ends. Germline V lookup: CDR1 KGHSH, CDR2 LQKENI. CDR3 residues: CASSPVPGSYEQYF. The DNA of the CDR3 is TGTGCCAGCTCGCCAGTACCGGGGAGCTACGAGCAGTACTTC.

The table lists this clone with a count of one. V is TRBV13 and J is TRBJ1-6; 9 bases line up with TRBD1. Germline CDR1 is PRHDT and CDR2 is FYEKMQ (reference sequence). Losses at the gene ends were 5 bases for V and 8 bases for J; bases not matched to a gene: 4. This CDR3 has 14 amino acids. The CDR3 sequence: CASSMGQGHSPLHF. CDR3 coding DNA: TGTGCCAGCAGCATGGGACAGGGACATTCACCCCTCCACTTT. The full variable domain, with the rest looked up from reference TRBV13 and TRBJ1-6, is AAGVIQSPRHLIKEKRETATLKCYPIPRHDTVYWYQQGPGQDPQFLISFYEKMQSDKGSIPDRFSAQQFSDYHSELNMSSLELGDSALYFCASSMGQGHSPLHFGNGTRLTVT.

In its sample, this clone was seen a few times. The chain links TRBV2 to TRBJ2-5; 10 bases line up with TRBD2. CDR3 length: 17 residues. Unmatched junction bases numbered 9, after V lost 0 bases and J lost 5 bases. From germline, CDR1 is SNHLY and CDR2 FYNNEI. The DNA for the CDR3 is TGTGCCAGCAGTGAAGCTGGAGCGGGGGGGAGAGGTGAGACCCAGTACTTC. Translated: CASSEAGAGGRGETQYF.

The gene calls are TRBV5-3 and TRBJ1-2, with 9 bases matching TRBD1. TRBV5-3 is an open reading frame whose function is uncertain. CDR3 size: 15 residues. J was trimmed by 5 bases and V by 4 bases; bases with no gene match: 9. CDR3: CARSKPQGARYGYTF. The CDR3 nucleotides read TGTGCCAGAAGCAAGCCACAGGGGGCAAGGTATGGCTACACCTTC.

The chain combines TRBV7-9 with TRBJ1-5; a possible D gene is TRBD1 (6 bases). The CDR3 loop spans 17 amino acids. Trimming removed 4 bases at V and 3 bases at J, with 19 bases between. Looked up from germline, CDR1 is SEHNR and CDR2 is FQNEAQ (reference sequence). The CDR3 bases are TGTGCCAGCAGCTCGGGGGGCAGGTCGCCGGCCAATCAGCCCCAGCATTTT. It specifies CASSSGGRSPANQPQHF. The whole variable domain, remainder taken from reference TRBV7-9 and TRBJ1-5, is DTGVSQNPRHKITKRGQNVTFRCDPISEHNRLYWYRQTLGQGPEFLTYFQNEAQLEKSRLLSDRFSAERPKGSFSTLEIQRTEQGDSAMYLCASSSGGRSPANQPQHFGDGTRLSIL.

This chain uses TRBV10-1 with TRBJ2-2, with 11 positions matching TRBD1. This CDR3 contains 15 residues. Germline assignment: CDR1 WNHNN and CDR2 SYGVQD (reference sequence). The J segment lost 6 bases and the V segment lost 8 bases, leaving 8 bases of the junction unmatched. CDR3: CASGPGTGGSGELFF. CDR3 nucleotide sequence: TGCGCCAGCGGGCCCGGGACAGGGGGTTCCGGGGAGCTGTTTTTT.

This clone showed up just a few times. The V call is TRBV5-4, the J call TRBJ1-2; D is perhaps TRBD1 (6 bases). Trimming took off 4 bases at V and 3 bases at J, with 13 bases between the two ends. The germline gives CDR1 SGHNT, CDR2 YYREEE (reference sequence). The CDR3 consists of 14 residues. The CDR3 reads CASSPRGSDYGYTF. The CDR3 coding sequence is TGTGCCAGCAGCCCCAGGGGTAGCGACTATGGCTACACCTTC.

This sequence joins TRBV5-1 and TRBJ2-5; TRBD2 is a possible D gene (6 bases). The CDR3 runs to 15 residues. Germline V gene sequence: CDR1 SGHRS, CDR2 YFSETQ. Trimming took off 1 base at V and 4 bases at J, with 14 bases between the two ends. The DNA for the CDR3 is TGCGCCAGCAGCTTGAACGGGGGTCGGGGAGAGACCCAGTACTTC. Translated, it gives CASSLNGGRGETQYF.